Listed here are 18 T cell receptor beta chains from one sample, sequenced in a study of CD8 T cells in Susac syndrome (dated by TCRdb to between 2018 and 2021). The library was generated by the immunoSEQ multiplex PCR assay. RNA was extracted with the RNeasy kit and about 0.45 to 1 ug was reverse transcribed using random hexamers. The public reads were reanalyzed by TCRdb: fastp trimming at Q25, MiXCR alignment, in-frame beta chains only. Identical CDR3 proteins give one entry, which carries the most common genes and DNA. The sample records just under 95,000 distinct CDR3 sequences, 90% to 95% of which are singletons. The leading ten clones occupy about 0.3% of the sample. The material sequenced was CD4+ T cells from PBMCs. These receptors all stem from a human donor with Susac syndrome.

This chain joins TRBV9 and TRBJ2-3; D is possibly TRBD1 (5 bases). V was clipped by 0 bases and J by 4 bases, with 9 bases between them. Germline values: CDR1 SGDLS, CDR2 YYNGEE. This CDR3 has 14 amino acids. The CDR3 bases are TGTGCCAGCAGCGTAGCGGCCAGGGCAGATACGCAGTATTTT. Translated, it gives CASSVAARADTQYF.

CDR3 amino acids: CASSTTGYNEQFF. In DNA, the CDR3 is TGTGCCAGCAGCACAACAGGGTACAATGAGCAGTTCTTC. This sequence joins TRBV11-3 and TRBJ2-1; tentative D call: TRBD1 (6 bases). The CDR3 runs to 13 residues. CDR1 SGHNT and CDR2 YENEEA come from the germline V gene. V lost 5 bases and J 4 bases, leaving 9 bases between the germline ends.

The chain employs TRBV20-1 and TRBJ2-5; D is unresolved. CDR1 and CDR2 (germline): DFQATT, SNEGSKA (reference sequence). The CDR3 spans 11 residues. The germline V and J ends were trimmed by 3 bases and 4 bases, with 6 bases remaining between them. DNA for the CDR3: TGCAGTGCTAGGATCGGAGAGACCCAGTACTTC. It specifies CSARIGETQYF.

The genes are TRBV20-1 and TRBJ2-4; D uncertain. The V and J ends lost 6 bases and 0 bases respectively, with 9 bases between them. The CDR3 has 13 amino acids. Germline values: CDR1 DFQATT, CDR2 SNEGSKA (reference sequence). CDR3: CSAQQVAKNIQYF. The CDR3 nucleotides are TGCAGTGCCCAGCAGGTAGCCAAAAACATTCAGTACTTC.

The V gene is TRBV18, the J gene TRBJ2-1; 13 bases line up with TRBD2. Germline CDR1 KGHSH, CDR2 LQKENI. J gave up 0 bases and V 3 bases, and 8 bases lay outside the gene matches. The CDR3 contains 19 residues. The CDR3 spells CASSPPGLAGRSSYNEQFF. The CDR3 DNA reads as TGTGCCAGCTCACCTCCGGGACTAGCGGGGAGAAGCTCCTACAATGAGCAGTTCTTC.

The rearrangement links TRBV24-1 to TRBJ2-3, with D possibly being TRBD1 (5 bases). V lost 2 bases to trimming and J lost 2 bases, with 10 bases between them. CDR3 length: 15 amino acids. Germline CDR1 reads KGHDR; CDR2 reads SFDVKD. The CDR3 loop reads CATSDSETVTDTQYF. In DNA form, the CDR3 reads TGTGCCACCAGTGATTCGGAGACAGTCACAGATACGCAGTATTTT.

The chain uses TRBV30 and TRBJ2-3; either TRBD1 or TRBD2 may supply D (5 bases each). Trimming stripped 2 bases from V and 1 base from J, with 22 bases between. The CDR3 is made up of 18 amino acids. CDR1 GTSNPN and CDR2 SVGIG come from the germline V gene (reference sequence). CDR3 sequence reads: CAWSRGRPLVRGTDTQYF. CDR3 bases: TGTGCCTGGAGTAGGGGCAGACCACTTGTGAGGGGCACAGATACGCAGTATTTT.

This chain joins TRBV6-5 and TRBJ2-2; 9 positions match TRBD2. The CDR3 has 15 amino acids. V shed 6 bases, J shed 4 bases, and the junction held 6 bases outside the gene matches. CDR1 and CDR2 from the germline V gene are MNHEY and SVGAGI. CDR3 in amino acids: CASRARGGSTGELFF. CDR3 DNA: TGTGCCAGCAGGGCGCGGGGGGGCAGCACCGGGGAGCTGTTTTTT.

The chain employs TRBV29-1 and TRBJ2-1; TRBD1 or TRBD2 may be the D gene (6 bases each). The CDR3 is 12 amino acids. Looked up from germline, CDR1 is SQVTM and CDR2 is ANQGSEA. V was trimmed by 7 bases and J by 5 bases, leaving 12 bases between them. Here the CDR3 reads CSGGARDNEQFF. DNA for the CDR3: TGCAGCGGGGGGGCGCGCGACAATGAGCAGTTCTTC.

The chain combines TRBV7-3 with TRBJ1-1; 7 positions agree with TRBD1. Trimming removed 5 bases from V and 3 bases from J; junction bases left unmatched: 9. Germline lookup yields CDR1 SGHTA and CDR2 FQGTGA. The CDR3 runs 15 residues. CDR3 nucleotide sequence: TGTGCCAGCAGCAGGACAGGCAGTAGGGACACTGAAGCTTTCTTT. Its protein is CASSRTGSRDTEAFF.

The gene calls are TRBV4-1 and TRBJ1-6; maybe TRBD1 (5 bases). Germline V lookup: CDR1 MGHRA, CDR2 YSYEKL. V was pared by 0 bases and J by 8 bases, with 11 bases between. The CDR3 has 15 residues. The CDR3 loop reads CASSQDPPGDSPLHF. The CDR3 DNA reads as TGCGCCAGCAGCCAAGATCCCCCGGGGGATTCACCCCTCCACTTT.

The rearrangement joins TRBV6-2 or TRBV6-3 to TRBJ2-7; 9 bases are shared with TRBD1. The junction had 9 bases not matched to a gene; V was cut back by 6 bases and J by 6 bases. Germline CDR1 reads MNHEY; CDR2 reads SVGEGT. This CDR3 region has 14 residues. The CDR3 sequence is CASSYRGRRGEQYF. As DNA, the CDR3 is TGTGCCAGCAGCTACAGGGGGCGCCGGGGCGAGCAGTACTTC.

V usage is TRBV12-3 or TRBV12-4 and J usage is TRBJ1-4, with 9 bases aligning to TRBD1. V dropped 3 bases and J dropped 7; count of bases not matched to a gene: 6. The CDR3 has 15 amino acids. CDR3 nucleotide sequence: TGTGCCAGCAGTTTCTCCGGGACAGGGACTGAAAAACTGTTTTTT. Its protein product is CASSFSGTGTEKLFF.

The chain joins TRBV5-1 to TRBJ2-7, with unresolved D. The CDR3 contains 15 residues. Germline V lookup: CDR1 SGHRS, CDR2 YFSETQ. V shed 0 bases and J shed 2 bases, with 12 bases lying between them. CDR3 amino acids: CASSLGVSETYEQYF. CDR3 coding DNA: TGCGCCAGCAGCTTGGGCGTGAGCGAAACCTACGAGCAGTACTTC.

The rearrangement joins TRBV7-6 to TRBJ1-1, with a possible D match to TRBD1 (6 bases). V was cut by 1 base and J by 1 base, with 16 bases left in between. Germline CDR1 and CDR2: SGHVS and FNYEAQ. This CDR3 region has 17 residues. CDR3: CASSLGVTGLQNTEAFF. CDR3 bases: TGTGCCAGCAGCTTAGGTGTGACAGGCCTTCAGAACACTGAAGCTTTCTTT.

The genes are TRBV11-1 and TRBJ1-1; a weak D match, TRBD1 (5 bases). CDR1 and CDR2 from the germline V gene are SGHAT and FQDESV (reference sequence). The V gene lost 5 bases and the J gene lost 5 bases, with 15 bases spanning the gap. The CDR3 totals 14 residues. As DNA, the CDR3 is TGTGCCAGCAGCCTCCGGGCAGGGCCGACTGAAGCTTTCTTT. This gives the protein CASSLRAGPTEAFF.

The V and J genes are TRBV27 and TRBJ1-2; 9 positions agree with TRBD1. Germline CDR1 reads MNHEY; CDR2 reads SMNVEV (reference sequence). The J segment lost 2 bases and the V segment lost 4 bases, leaving 5 bases of the junction unmatched. This CDR3 is built from 15 residues. CDR3 sequence: CASSSPGQGNYGYTF. The CDR3 region has the DNA TGTGCCAGCAGTTCCCCCGGACAGGGGAACTATGGCTACACCTTC.

The chain recombines TRBV27 with TRBJ2-2; a weak D match, TRBD1 (6 bases). Deletions cut 4 bases from V and 7 bases from J, with 19 bases between. This CDR3 region has 16 residues. The germline V gene encodes CDR1 MNHEY and CDR2 SMNVEV (reference sequence). CDR3 in amino acids: CASSWAGTKGVGELFF. For the CDR3, the DNA is TGTGCCAGCAGTTGGGCCGGGACGAAGGGGGTCGGGGAGCTGTTTTTT.